This TCR beta chain was observed in a study of shared clonotypes between healthy human individuals (dated by TCRdb to 2019 to 2021). For the wider study: A few men and a couple of women, aged 18 to 49 years, made up the cohort. Per donor, leukapheresis produced somewhere between about 0.94 and 8.9 billion PBMCs. Blood TCR repertoires of roughly five healthy adults were deeply sequenced to estimate repertoire size and the extent of clonotype sharing between individuals. Different laboratories and diverse techniques were used to prepare libraries and sequence TCR repertoires, to increase sequencing depth and limit assay-specific biases. For each donor, CD4 naive and CD4 memory were each run on three plates, CD8 naive on two plates, and CD8 memory on one plate.

Remarks on this clone: Its antigen has not been determined. The sample holds no much larger clone one base away, and base qualities are not on file.

TCR CDR3 regions were amplified from genomic DNA by multiplex PCR using the deep immunoSEQ assay. For each cell subset, the extracted genomic DNA was distributed evenly across all wells of several immunoSEQ 96-well plates, and each plate served as one replicate. For sorted subsets, roughly 200 ng genomic DNA, equal to 30,000 or so T cell genomes, was loaded into each replicate PCR. The purified libraries were quantified using a Qubit 3.0 fluorometer, sized with a Bioanalyzer 2100, and then quantified again using the KAPA Library Quantification kit. Every immunoSEQ 96-well plate was sequenced on a separate single-read 150-cycle Illumina NextSeq 550 flow cell. For the original study's pipeline: Because the immunoSEQ output held only junctional sequences and lacked quality scores, the filtering could not match the filtering applied to full-length reads. To assign V/J genes and CDR3, sequences were annotated using PyIR, a Python wrapper for IgBLAST v1.9, with IMGT germline references. Any read was removed if the V/J assignment was weak (E-value above 1e-6), the CDR3 was missing, or the read contained stop codons, out-of-frame junctions, or ambiguous translated residues. V3J clonotypes were defined as sequences sharing the same inferred V gene, J gene, and CDR3 amino acid sequence. Percentage overlap between repertoires was calculated by dividing the number of shared unique clonotypes by the size of the smaller repertoire. RTK rarefaction, the Chao1 estimator, and Recon v2.1 estimates of unobserved clonotypes were used to assess repertoire richness. OLGA was used to compute generation probabilities for all TCRbeta clonotypes that the gDNA method yielded from a few donors. TCRdb obtained this table from immuneACCESS and retained in-frame rearrangements with V and J assigned. These tables miss some clones; where compared with another copy, unresolved V genes account for less than half of the shortfall, and the remainder is unexplained. From that table come the V and J calls and clone size; the DNA was used to work out D and trimming. A total of a few million clones appear in this sample, approximately 94% of them only once. Around 0.13% of the sample is held by the ten biggest clonotypes.

General conclusions and limits of the study: Naive subsets generally had larger estimated clonotype richness than memory subsets. The small number of donors limited the genetic and exposure-history diversity represented. Clonotypes shared by all four sorted-subset donors showed higher generation probabilities than non-shared clonotypes. Approximately 4.8% of naive CD4, roughly 3.5% of naive CD8, approximately 2% of memory CD4, and around 0.4% of memory CD8 clonotypes were shared across several donors. Even with the large sequencing depth, rarefaction of the sorted-subset datasets indicated that sequencing was incomplete. Sampling was restricted to blood, and TCR repertoires in tissue are likely to differ from TCR repertoires in blood. Pairwise subsampling indicated that sequencing depth was expected to affect the degree of clonotype sharing among donors.

Healthy HIV-negative adults with no recently reported acute infections or vaccinations were included as donors. All donors were Caucasian adults living in Nashville, Tennessee, USA. CD4+ T cells were enriched by magnetic negative selection; naive cells were then positively selected on CD45RA, and the negative fraction formed the memory subset. Blood was collected by leukapheresis, and PBMCs were isolated by Ficoll-Histopaque density gradient centrifugation and then cryopreserved in liquid nitrogen vapor phase. Analytical flow cytometry was used to check the purity and quantity of each magnetically sorted T cell population. Genomic DNA was isolated from each sorted fraction and quantified by UV absorbance on a Nanodrop 2000c. This receptor was taken from a man aged 18 to 30 in good health. The sample consisted of naive CD4+ T cells sorted from blood. Taken with the paper, the label for cell subset or site translates to: CD45RA+ positively selected.

The DNA sequence is given as TGCAGCGCCGACGTTGAAGGGGCTGGCCTTGGTGAAAAACTGTTTTTT. This yields the protein CSADVEGAGLGEKLFF. This chain joins TRBV29-1 to TRBJ1-4; TRBD1 is perhaps the D gene, given 5 matching bases. The germline ends are 25 bases apart after V is trimmed by 7 bases and J by 7 bases. CDR1 and CDR2 are drawn from the germline V gene: SQVTM, ANQGSEA. The CDR3 goes from the cysteine to the phenylalanine over 16 residues. CDR3 DNA is the only sequence kept; it has 48 bases, read in frame from the first base. Extended through the reference TRBV29-1 and TRBJ1-4 proteins, this CDR3 yields the full variable domain: SAVISQKPSRDICQRGTSLTIQCQVDSQVTMMFWYRQQPGQSLTLIATANQGSEATYESGFVIDKFPISRPNLTFSTLTVSNMSPEDSSIYLCSADVEGAGLGEKLFFGSGTQLSVL.